This T cell receptor beta chain comes out of a study of blood T cell repertoires in COVID-19. Study-wide background: Sites in the United States, Italy and Spain provided acute and convalescent COVID-19 samples. From T cells, B-cell-depleted T cells, or PBMCs came the material, which was cDNA or gDNA.

The trim removed 0 bases at V and 1 base at J, leaving 4 bases unmatched. Germline V lookup: CDR1 SGDLS, CDR2 YYNGEE. CDR3 length equals 16 residues. Under the authors' procedure: It was from reference gene primer amplification that nucleated cell counts were estimated. Only in-frame clones appear in the TCRdb table, and some are missing; sequencing was by immunoSEQ multiplex PCR. For V, J and clone size, that table is used; D and trimming come from the DNA. Of about 89,000 clones listed, roughly 96% were seen once; the top ten hold roughly 4%. Sequencing input: peripheral blood. The source of this sequence is a human donor with active COVID-19. The donor label of this sample is uncertain. The V gene is TRBV9, the J gene TRBJ2-1; 7 bases match TRBD2. In DNA form, the CDR3 reads TGTGCCAGCAGCGTAGGGGGGACTACTTCCTACAATGAGCAGTTCTTC. This translates into CASSVGGTTSYNEQFF.